The 14 T cell receptor beta chains listed next were all sequenced from one sample in a study of molecular identifiers for immune sequencing clone quantification listed by TCRdb under 2018. The library was made by PCR. TCRdb lists the instrument as NextSeq 500. TCRdb cleaned the public reads at Q25 with fastp, built clones with MiXCR and kept in-frame beta chains. Identical CDR3 proteins give one entry, which carries the most common genes and DNA. This sample lists approximately 550,000 distinct CDR3 sequences; around 23% were detected once. The ten largest clones capture around 0.76% of the sample. The material sequenced was naive CD8+ T cells from blood, with Jurkat cell RNA spiked in. The label giving this sample's cell subset or site can be read as: FACS-sorted CD8+CD4-CCR7+CD45RA+ naive T cells. The source is a human donor in good health. Some libraries in this study had Jurkat cell RNA spiked in.

The CDR3 coding sequence is TGTGCCAGCAGCACGACCGGGACAGGCGATCGCACTGAAGCTTTCTTT. Protein: CASSTTGTGDRTEAFF. This sequence joins TRBV9 and TRBJ1-1; 8 nucleotides line up with TRBD1. Trimming removed 4 bases from V and 4 bases from J; junction bases left unmatched: 12. CDR3 length: 16 residues. The V gene's germline CDR1 is SGDLS and CDR2 YYNGEE.

The chain combines TRBV3-1 with TRBJ2-7, with 7 bases fitting TRBD2. This CDR3 comprises 15 residues. The V segment lost 0 bases and the J segment 7 bases; nucleotides outside the gene matches: 9. Per germline, CDR1 LGHDT and CDR2 YNNKEL (reference sequence). The CDR3: CASSQDLTGGWEQYF. CDR3 coding DNA: TGTGCCAGCAGCCAAGATCTCACGGGAGGCTGGGAGCAGTACTTC.

J is TRBJ2-5 and V is TRBV29-1; 8 nucleotides agree with TRBD2. CDR1 SQVTM and CDR2 ANQGSEA come from the germline V gene. This CDR3 contains 16 residues. J was trimmed by 5 bases and V by 6 bases; bases with no gene match: 17. Written as DNA, the CDR3 is TGCAGCGTGACAATAGGGGTCGGCGGGAGGCGGGAGACCCAGTACTTC. This encodes CSVTIGVGGRRETQYF.

This clonotype was found many times. As DNA, the CDR3 is TGTGCCAGCAGCTGGGGGATTGGGGCCAACACTGAAGCTTTCTTT. It translates to CASSWGIGANTEAFF. The chain is built from TRBV5-5 and TRBJ1-1; D perhaps matches TRBD1 (5 bases). V was clipped by 3 bases and J by 2 bases, with 14 bases between them. CDR1 and CDR2 from the germline V gene are SGHKS and YYEKEE (reference sequence). This CDR3 comprises 15 residues. The full variable domain, in which reference TRBV5-5 and TRBJ1-1 provide the parts outside the CDR3, is DAGVTQSPTHLIKTRGQQVTLRCSPISGHKSVSWYQQVLGQGPQFIFQYYEKEERGRGNFPDRFSARQFPNYSSELNVNALLLGDSALYLCASSWGIGANTEAFFGQGTRLTVV.

This clonotype was counted at least ten times. This chain connects TRBV29-1 to TRBJ1-1, with TRBD1 identical over 9 bases. Germline V gene data show CDR1 as SQVTM and CDR2 as ANQGSEA. The CDR3 length is 13 residues. After removal of 6 bases from V and 4 bases from J, the junction contained 6 bases not matched to a gene. Written as DNA, the CDR3 is TGCAGCGTGGTGACAGGGGGGGGCACTGAAGCTTTCTTT. Translating gives CSVVTGGGTEAFF. Variable domain in full (rest from reference TRBV29-1 and TRBJ1-1): SAVISQKPSRDICQRGTSLTIQCQVDSQVTMMFWYRQQPGQSLTLIATANQGSEATYESGFVIDKFPISRPNLTFSTLTVSNMSPEDSSIYLCSVVTGGGTEAFFGQGTRLTVV.

This clonotype showed up many times. This chain links TRBV7-6 with TRBJ2-6, with 8 nucleotides matching TRBD2. The CDR3 contains 17 residues. CDR1 is SGHVS, CDR2 FNYEAQ, per germline. J lost 1 base, V lost 2 bases, and 4 bases had no gene match. CDR3: CASSLISGGSGANVLTF. CDR3 bases: TGTGCCAGCAGCTTAATTTCGGGAGGGTCTGGGGCCAACGTCCTGACTTTC.

This clonotype was seen a few times. The rearrangement links TRBV7-9 to TRBJ2-3; 14 bases fit TRBD2. The CDR3 is 16 residues long. CDR1 is SEHNR and CDR2 is FQNEAQ in the germline V gene (reference sequence). Unmatched junction bases numbered 5, after V lost 5 bases and J lost 4 bases. CDR3 amino acids: CASSPKGLAGADTQYF. CDR3 nucleotides: TGTGCCAGCAGCCCCAAGGGACTAGCGGGAGCAGATACGCAGTATTTT.

This clonotype was counted a few times. The genes are TRBV7-9 and TRBJ2-1; the D call may be TRBD1 or TRBD2 (5 bases each). Germline loops: CDR1 SEHNR, CDR2 FQNEAQ (reference sequence). The V gene lost 5 bases and the J gene lost 4 bases, with 15 bases spanning the gap. This CDR3 has 15 residues. The CDR3 sequence: CASSPPTGPYNEQFF. Written as DNA, the CDR3 is TGTGCCAGCAGCCCCCCGACGGGACCGTACAATGAGCAGTTCTTC.

This clonotype came up a few times. The chain uses TRBV4-1 and TRBJ2-1; D remains ambiguous. V was clipped by 0 bases and J by 9 bases, with 15 bases between them. CDR3 length: 15 amino acids. Germline V gene sequence: CDR1 MGHRA, CDR2 YSYEKL. DNA of the CDR3: TGCGCCAGCAGCCAAGATATTGGGCAGAGGCGTGAGCAGTTCTTC. Translating it yields CASSQDIGQRREQFF.

Points on this clonotype: A much larger clonotype is one base distant, so this may be a read error. The J gene is TRBJ2-3, the V gene TRBV6-2 or TRBV6-3, with D unclear. Per the germline V gene, CDR1 is MNHEY and CDR2 is SVGEGT. The CDR3 length is 11 residues. CDR3 loop: CARRIGDTQYF. The CDR3 DNA sequence: TGTGCCCGCAGGATTGGGGATACGCAGTATTTT.

The table lists this clonotype with a few counts. The chain links TRBV19 to TRBJ1-5; TRBD1 is a possible D gene (6 bases). Germline V gives CDR1 LNHDA, CDR2 SQIVND (reference sequence). The CDR3 is made up of 19 amino acids. Trimming stripped 9 bases from V and 0 bases from J, with 27 bases between. The CDR3 DNA reads TGTGCCAGCCCCGGGGGAGGGTTCCGGGGGCTCTATAGCAATCAGCCCCAGCATTTT. Protein sequence: CASPGGGFRGLYSNQPQHF.

Regarding this clonotype: Germline is not matched at one junction end, which may reflect a read error. The chain uses TRBV4-1 and TRBJ2-7; TRBD1 matches at 8 bases. Germline V gene lookup returns CDR1 MGHRA and CDR2 YSYEKL. The CDR3 has 16 amino acids. For the CDR3, the DNA is TGCGCCAGCAGCCTATCTCCTGGACAGGGATTCTACGTGCAGTACTTC. Amino acid sequence: CASSLSPGQGFYVQYF.

The chain combines TRBV6-5 with TRBJ1-2; TRBD1 agrees at 7 bases. V gave up 6 bases and J gave up 8 bases; unmatched junction bases: 18. This CDR3 spans 16 amino acids. Looked up from germline, CDR1 is MNHEY and CDR2 is SVGAGI. The DNA for the CDR3 is TGTGCCAGCAGAAAGCCCGGGACAGAATACCCGGGGGGCTACACCTTC. It translates to CASRKPGTEYPGGYTF.

This clonotype was found a few times. This rearrangement joins TRBV7-9 to TRBJ2-7; D gene uncertain. V lost 4 bases and J lost 5, with 12 bases in between. This CDR3 has 13 residues. Germline V gives CDR1 SEHNR, CDR2 FQNEAQ (reference sequence). CDR3 sequence reads: CASSSPSVDEQYF. In DNA form, the CDR3 reads TGTGCCAGCAGCTCCCCAAGCGTCGACGAGCAGTACTTC.